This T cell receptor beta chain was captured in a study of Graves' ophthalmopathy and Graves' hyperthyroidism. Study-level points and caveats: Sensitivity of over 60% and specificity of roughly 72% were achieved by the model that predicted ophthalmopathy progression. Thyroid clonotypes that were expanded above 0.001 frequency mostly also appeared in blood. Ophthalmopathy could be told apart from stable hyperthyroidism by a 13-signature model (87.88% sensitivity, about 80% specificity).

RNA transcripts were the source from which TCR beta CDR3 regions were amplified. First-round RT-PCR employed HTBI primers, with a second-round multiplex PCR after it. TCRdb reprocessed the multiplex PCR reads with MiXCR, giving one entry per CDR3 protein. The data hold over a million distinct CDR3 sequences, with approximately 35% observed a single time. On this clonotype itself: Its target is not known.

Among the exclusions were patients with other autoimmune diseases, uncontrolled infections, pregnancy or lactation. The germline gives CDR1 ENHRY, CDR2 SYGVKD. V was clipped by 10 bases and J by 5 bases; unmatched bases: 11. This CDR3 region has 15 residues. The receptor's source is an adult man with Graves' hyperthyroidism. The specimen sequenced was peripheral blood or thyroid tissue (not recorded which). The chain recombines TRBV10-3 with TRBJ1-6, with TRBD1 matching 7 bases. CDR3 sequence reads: CARSRGGTNNSPLHF. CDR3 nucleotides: TGTGCCAGGAGCAGGGGGGGGACGAATAATTCACCCCTCCACTTT.